This TCR beta chain emerged from a study of T cells in localized non-small cell lung cancer. Measured with immunoSEQ multiplex PCR; TCRdb has only the in-frame clones, and not every one. The data show approximately 60,000 clones, roughly nine tenths seen once. This clone was counted once. A junction boundary mismatches the germline segment, possibly from a read error. Germline V lookup: CDR1 MDHEN, CDR2 SYDVKM. The CDR3 spans 12 residues. This receptor was obtained from a woman aged 35-75 years with stage I lung adenocarcinoma. The V gene is TRBV28, the J gene TRBJ2-3, with D perhaps matching TRBD2 (6 bases). Sequenced material: peripheral blood, taken before any cancer treatment. The CDR3 loop is CASSTSTDTQYF. CDR3 DNA sequence: TGTGCCAGCAGCACTAGCACGGATACGCAGTATTTT.